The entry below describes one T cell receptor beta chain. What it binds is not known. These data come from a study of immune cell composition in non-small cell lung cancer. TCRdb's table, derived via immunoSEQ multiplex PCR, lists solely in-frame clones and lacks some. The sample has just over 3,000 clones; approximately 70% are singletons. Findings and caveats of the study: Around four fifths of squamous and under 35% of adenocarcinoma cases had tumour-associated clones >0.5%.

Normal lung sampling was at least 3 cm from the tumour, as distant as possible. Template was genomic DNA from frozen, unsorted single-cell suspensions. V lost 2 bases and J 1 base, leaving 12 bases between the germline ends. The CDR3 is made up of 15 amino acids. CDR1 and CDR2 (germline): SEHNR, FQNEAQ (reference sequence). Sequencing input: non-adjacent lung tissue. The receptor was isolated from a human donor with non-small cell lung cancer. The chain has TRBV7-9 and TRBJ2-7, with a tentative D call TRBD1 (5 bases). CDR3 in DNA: TGTGCCAGCAGCTTACGAACAGGCAGATCCTACGAGCAGTACTTC. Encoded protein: CASSLRTGRSYEQYF.